This TCR beta chain was identified during a study of OX40 agonist ivuxolimab in advanced cancers. Study-level information: An agonistic anti-OX40 (CD134) antibody, ivuxolimab, was used to treat the patients.

Looked up from germline, CDR1 is LNHDA and CDR2 is SQIVND (reference sequence). The CDR3 is 16 residues long. The trim removed 5 bases at V and 2 bases at J, leaving 6 bases unmatched. The data were produced by immunoSEQ multiplex PCR, yet TCRdb's version contains in-frame clones alone and is incomplete. The sample contains about 76,000 clones, around 90% of which appear only once. The chain is built from TRBV19 and TRBJ1-6, with 7 positions matching TRBD1. The sequence was obtained from an adult with an advanced solid tumor such as melanoma, head and neck, liver or kidney cancer. This specimen consisted of CD4+ or CD8+ T cells sorted from blood, obtained in a trial of the OX40 agonist ivuxolimab. DNA of the CDR3: TGTGCCAGTAGTGTACCGACAGGGCCCTATAATTCACCCCTCCACTTT. It specifies CASSVPTGPYNSPLHF.